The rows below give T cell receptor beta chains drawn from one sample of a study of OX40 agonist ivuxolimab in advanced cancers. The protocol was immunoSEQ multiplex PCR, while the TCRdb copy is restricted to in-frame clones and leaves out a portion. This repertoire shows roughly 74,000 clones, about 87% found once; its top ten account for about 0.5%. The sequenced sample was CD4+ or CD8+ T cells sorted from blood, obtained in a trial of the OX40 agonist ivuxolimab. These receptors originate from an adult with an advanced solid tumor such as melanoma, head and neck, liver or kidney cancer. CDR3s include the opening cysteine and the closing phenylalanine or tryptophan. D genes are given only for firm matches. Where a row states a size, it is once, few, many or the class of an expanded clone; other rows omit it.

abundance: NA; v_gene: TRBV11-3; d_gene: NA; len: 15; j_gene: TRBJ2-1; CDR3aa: CASSLGSRGANEQFF; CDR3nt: TGTGCCAGCAGCTTAGGGAGCAGGGGGGCAAATGAGCAGTTCTTC
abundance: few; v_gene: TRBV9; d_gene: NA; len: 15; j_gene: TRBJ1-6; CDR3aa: CASSAQGKKDSPLHF; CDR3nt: TGTGCCAGCAGCGCTCAGGGGAAAAAGGATTCACCCCTCCACTTT
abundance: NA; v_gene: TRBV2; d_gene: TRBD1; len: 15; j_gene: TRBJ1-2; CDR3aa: CASSPSGTGRGGYTF; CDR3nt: TGTGCCAGCAGTCCCTCCGGGACAGGGAGAGGCGGCTACACCTTC
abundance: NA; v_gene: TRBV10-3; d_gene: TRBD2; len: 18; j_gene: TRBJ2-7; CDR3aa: CAISESAGVDPLFYEQYF; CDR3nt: TGTGCCATCAGTGAGTCTGCGGGGGTAGACCCGCTCTTCTACGAGCAGTACTTC
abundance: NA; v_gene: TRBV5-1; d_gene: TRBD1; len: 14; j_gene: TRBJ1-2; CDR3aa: CASSLGQAAKGYTF; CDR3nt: TGCGCCAGCAGCTTAGGACAGGCCGCTAAAGGCTACACCTTC
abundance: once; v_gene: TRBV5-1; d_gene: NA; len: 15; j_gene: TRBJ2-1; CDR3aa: CASSLDPTVYNEQFF; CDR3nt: TGCGCCAGCAGCTTGGACCCCACAGTATACAATGAGCAGTTCTTC
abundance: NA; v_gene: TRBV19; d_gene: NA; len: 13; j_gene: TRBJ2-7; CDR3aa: CASSIRLVNEQYF; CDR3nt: TGTGCCAGTAGTATACGTCTAGTCAACGAGCAGTACTTC
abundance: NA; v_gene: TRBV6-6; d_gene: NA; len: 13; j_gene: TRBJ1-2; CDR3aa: CASSYGLSVGYTF; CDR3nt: TGTGCCAGCAGTTACGGACTAAGCGTGGGCTACACCTTC
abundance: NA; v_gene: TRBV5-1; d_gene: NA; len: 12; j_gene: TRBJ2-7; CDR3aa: CASSFGVYEQYF; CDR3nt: TGCGCCAGCAGCTTCGGGGTATACGAGCAGTACTTC
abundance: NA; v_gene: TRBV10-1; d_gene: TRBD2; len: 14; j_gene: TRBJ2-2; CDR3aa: CASRDYPNTGELFF; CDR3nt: TGCGCCAGCCGGGACTACCCGAACACCGGGGAGCTGTTTTTT
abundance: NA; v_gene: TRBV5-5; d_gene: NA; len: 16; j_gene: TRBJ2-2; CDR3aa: CASTAGDSLSTGELFF; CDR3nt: TGTGCCAGCACAGCGGGGGACAGTCTAAGCACCGGGGAGCTGTTTTTT
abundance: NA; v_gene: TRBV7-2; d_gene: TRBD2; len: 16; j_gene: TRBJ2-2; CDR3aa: CASSLVAGADTGELFF; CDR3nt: TGTGCCAGCAGCTTAGTAGCGGGGGCCGACACCGGGGAGCTGTTTTTT
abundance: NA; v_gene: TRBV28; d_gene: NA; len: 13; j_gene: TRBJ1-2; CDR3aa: CASTVGGIYGYTF; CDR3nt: TGTGCCAGCACCGTCGGGGGGATCTATGGCTACACCTTC
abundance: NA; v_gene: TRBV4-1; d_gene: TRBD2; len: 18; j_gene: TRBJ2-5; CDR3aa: CASSRGLAGIRSGGTQYF; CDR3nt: TGCGCCAGCAGCCGGGGACTAGCGGGCATTCGTAGCGGGGGGACCCAGTACTTC
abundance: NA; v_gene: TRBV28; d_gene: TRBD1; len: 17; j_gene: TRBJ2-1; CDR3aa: CASSPLQGPSSYNEQFF; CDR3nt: TGTGCCAGCAGCCCCCTACAGGGGCCAAGCTCCTACAATGAGCAGTTCTTC
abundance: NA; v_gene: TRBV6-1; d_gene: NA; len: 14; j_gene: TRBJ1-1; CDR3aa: CASSEARSFTEAFF; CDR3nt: TGTGCCAGCAGTGAAGCGCGTAGTTTCACTGAAGCTTTCTTT